This TCR beta chain was sequenced during a study of blood T cell repertoires in COVID-19. The data were produced by immunoSEQ multiplex PCR, yet TCRdb's version contains in-frame clones alone and is incomplete. The table lists around 190,000 clones, roughly 86% of them singletons. This clone has only one observation. The CDR3 is made up of 13 amino acids. The germline CDR1 and CDR2 sequences are SGHAT and FQNNGV. The germline V and J ends were trimmed by 3 bases and 5 bases, with 10 bases remaining between them. J is TRBJ1-2 and V is TRBV11-2; D perhaps matches TRBD1 (5 bases). The sequence was obtained from a man aged 40-49 years with acute COVID-19. The sequencing input was PBMCs or T cells enriched from blood (not recorded which). The CDR3: CASSLAGYYGYTF. CDR3 in DNA: TGTGCCAGCAGCTTGGCAGGGTATTATGGCTACACCTTC.